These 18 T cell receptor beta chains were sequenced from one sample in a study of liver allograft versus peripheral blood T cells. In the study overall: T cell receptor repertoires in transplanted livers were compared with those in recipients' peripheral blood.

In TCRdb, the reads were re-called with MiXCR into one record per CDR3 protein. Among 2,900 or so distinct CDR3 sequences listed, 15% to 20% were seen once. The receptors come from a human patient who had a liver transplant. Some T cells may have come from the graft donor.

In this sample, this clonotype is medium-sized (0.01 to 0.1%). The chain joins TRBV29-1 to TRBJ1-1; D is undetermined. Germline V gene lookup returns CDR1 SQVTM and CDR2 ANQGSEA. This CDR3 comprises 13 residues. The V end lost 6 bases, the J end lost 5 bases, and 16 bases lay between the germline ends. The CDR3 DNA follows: TGCAGCGTCACTGGTGGGAGTTTGACTGAAGCTTTCTTT. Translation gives CSVTGGSLTEAFF. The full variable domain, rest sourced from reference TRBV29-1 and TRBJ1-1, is SAVISQKPSRDICQRGTSLTIQCQVDSQVTMMFWYRQQPGQSLTLIATANQGSEATYESGFVIDKFPISRPNLTFSTLTVSNMSPEDSSIYLCSVTGGSLTEAFFGQGTRLTVV.

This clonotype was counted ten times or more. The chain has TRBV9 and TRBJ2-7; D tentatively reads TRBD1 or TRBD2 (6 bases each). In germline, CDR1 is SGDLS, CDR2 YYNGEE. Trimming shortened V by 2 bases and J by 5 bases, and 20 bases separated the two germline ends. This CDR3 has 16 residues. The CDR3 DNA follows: TGTGCCAGCAGCGTCAGGGGAGGCGTTTCGTTAGACGAGCAGTACTTC. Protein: CASSVRGGVSLDEQYF.

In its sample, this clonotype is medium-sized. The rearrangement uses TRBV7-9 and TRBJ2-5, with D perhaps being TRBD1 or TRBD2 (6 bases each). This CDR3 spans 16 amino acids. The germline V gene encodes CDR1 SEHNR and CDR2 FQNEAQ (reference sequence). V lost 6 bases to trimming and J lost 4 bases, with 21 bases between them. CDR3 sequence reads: CASSPGDIRGRETQYF. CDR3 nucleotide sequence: TGTGCCAGCAGTCCGGGGGACATAAGGGGGAGAGAGACCCAGTACTTC.

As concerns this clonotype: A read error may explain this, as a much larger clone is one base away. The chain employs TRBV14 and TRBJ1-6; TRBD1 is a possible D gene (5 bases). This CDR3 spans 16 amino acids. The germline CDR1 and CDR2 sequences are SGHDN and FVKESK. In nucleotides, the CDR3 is TGTGCCAGCAGCCAGAGGACCGGACAACTCAATTCACCCCTCCGCTTT. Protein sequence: CASSQRTGQLNSPLRF.

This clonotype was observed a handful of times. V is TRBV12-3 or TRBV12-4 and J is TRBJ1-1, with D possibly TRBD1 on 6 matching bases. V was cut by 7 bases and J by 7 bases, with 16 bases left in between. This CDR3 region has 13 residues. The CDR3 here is CASTVTGQIEAFF. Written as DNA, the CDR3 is TGTGCCAGCACCGTGACAGGTCAAATTGAAGCTTTCTTT.

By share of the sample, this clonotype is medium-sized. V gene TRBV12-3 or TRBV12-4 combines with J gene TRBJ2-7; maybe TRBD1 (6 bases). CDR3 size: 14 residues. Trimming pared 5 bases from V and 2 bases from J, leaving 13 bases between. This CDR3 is CASSPDGQTYEQYF. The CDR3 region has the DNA TGTGCCAGCAGTCCGGACGGACAGACCTACGAGCAGTACTTC.

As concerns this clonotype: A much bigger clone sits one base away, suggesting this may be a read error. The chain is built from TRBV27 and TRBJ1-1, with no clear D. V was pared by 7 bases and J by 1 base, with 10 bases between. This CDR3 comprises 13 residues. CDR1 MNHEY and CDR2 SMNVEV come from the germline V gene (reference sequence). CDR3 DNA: TGTGCCAGCACCGCACCGGGGAACACTGAAGCTTTCTTT. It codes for CASTAPGNTEAFF.

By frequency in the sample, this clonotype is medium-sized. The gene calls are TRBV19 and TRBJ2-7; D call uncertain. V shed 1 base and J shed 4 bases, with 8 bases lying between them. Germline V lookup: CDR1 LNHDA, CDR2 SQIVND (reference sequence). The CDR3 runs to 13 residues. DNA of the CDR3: TGTGCCAGTAGTATAGTGGGCGCTTACGAGCAGTACTTC. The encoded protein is CASSIVGAYEQYF.

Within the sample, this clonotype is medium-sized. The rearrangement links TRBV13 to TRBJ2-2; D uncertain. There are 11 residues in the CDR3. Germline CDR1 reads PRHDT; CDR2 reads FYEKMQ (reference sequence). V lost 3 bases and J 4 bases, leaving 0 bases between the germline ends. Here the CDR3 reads CASSFTGELFF. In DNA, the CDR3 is TGTGCCAGCAGCTTCACCGGGGAGCTGTTTTTT.

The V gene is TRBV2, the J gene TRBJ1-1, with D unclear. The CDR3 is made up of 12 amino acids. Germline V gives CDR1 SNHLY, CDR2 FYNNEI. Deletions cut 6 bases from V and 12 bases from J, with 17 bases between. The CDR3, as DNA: TGTGCCAGCAGGCGCCCCCCCCAGGATTCTTTCTTT. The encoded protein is CASRRPPQDSFF.

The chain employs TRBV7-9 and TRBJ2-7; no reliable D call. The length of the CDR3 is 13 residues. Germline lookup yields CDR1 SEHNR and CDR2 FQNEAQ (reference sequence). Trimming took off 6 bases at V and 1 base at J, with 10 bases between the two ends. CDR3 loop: CASSPTASYEQYF. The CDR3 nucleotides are TGTGCCAGCAGTCCCACTGCGTCCTACGAGCAGTACTTC.

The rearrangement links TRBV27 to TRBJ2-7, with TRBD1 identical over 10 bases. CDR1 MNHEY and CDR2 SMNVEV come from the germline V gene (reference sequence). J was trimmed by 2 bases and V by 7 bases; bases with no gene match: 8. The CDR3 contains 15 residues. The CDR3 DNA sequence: TGTGCCAGCACCGATCCGGGACAGGGGACCTACGAGCAGTACTTC. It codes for CASTDPGQGTYEQYF.

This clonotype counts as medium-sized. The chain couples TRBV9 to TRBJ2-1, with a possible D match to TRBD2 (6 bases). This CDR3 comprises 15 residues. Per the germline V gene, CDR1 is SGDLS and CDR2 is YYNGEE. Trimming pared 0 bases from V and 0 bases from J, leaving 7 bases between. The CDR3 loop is CASSVAGVSYNEQFF. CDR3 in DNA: TGTGCCAGCAGCGTAGCGGGAGTCTCCTACAATGAGCAGTTCTTC.

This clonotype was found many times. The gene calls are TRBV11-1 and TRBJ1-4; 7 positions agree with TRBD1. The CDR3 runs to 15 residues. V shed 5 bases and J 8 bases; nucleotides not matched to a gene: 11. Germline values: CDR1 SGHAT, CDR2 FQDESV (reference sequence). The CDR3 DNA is TGTGCCAGCAGCCGTGGGACAGCAAAGAGAGAAAAACTGTTTTTT. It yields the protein CASSRGTAKREKLFF. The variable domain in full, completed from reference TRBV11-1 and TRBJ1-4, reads EAEVAQSPRYKITEKSQAVAFWCDPISGHATLYWYRQILGQGPELLVQFQDESVVDDSQLPKDRFSAERLKGVDSTLKIQPAELGDSAMYLCASSRGTAKREKLFFGSGTQLSVL.

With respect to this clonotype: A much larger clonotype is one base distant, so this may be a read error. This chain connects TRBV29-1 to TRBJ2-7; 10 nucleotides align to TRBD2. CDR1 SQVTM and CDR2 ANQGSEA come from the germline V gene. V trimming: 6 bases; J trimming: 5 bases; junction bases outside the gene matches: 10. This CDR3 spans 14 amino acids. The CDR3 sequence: CSVSPSGGKDEQYF. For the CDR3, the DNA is TGCAGCGTCAGCCCTAGCGGGGGAAAGGACGAGCAGTACTTC.

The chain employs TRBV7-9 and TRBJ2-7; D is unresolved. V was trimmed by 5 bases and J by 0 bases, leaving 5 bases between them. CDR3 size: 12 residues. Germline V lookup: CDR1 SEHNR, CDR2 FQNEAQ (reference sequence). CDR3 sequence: CASSPYSYEQYF. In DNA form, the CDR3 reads TGTGCCAGCAGCCCCTACTCCTACGAGCAGTACTTC.

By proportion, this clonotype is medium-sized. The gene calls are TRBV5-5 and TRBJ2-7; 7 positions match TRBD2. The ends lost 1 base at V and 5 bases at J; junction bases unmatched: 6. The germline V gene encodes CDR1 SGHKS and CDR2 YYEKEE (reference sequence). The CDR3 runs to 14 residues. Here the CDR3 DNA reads TGTGCCAGCAGCTTGTCCGCTAGCGGAAACGAGCAGTACTTC. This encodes CASSLSASGNEQYF.

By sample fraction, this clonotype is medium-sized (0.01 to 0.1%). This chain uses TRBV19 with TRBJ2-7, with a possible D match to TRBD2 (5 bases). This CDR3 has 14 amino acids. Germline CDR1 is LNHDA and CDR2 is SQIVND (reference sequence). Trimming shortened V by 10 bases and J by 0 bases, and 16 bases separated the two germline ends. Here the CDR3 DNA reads TGTGCCACCGCCCCACTTGGGAGCTCCTACGAGCAGTACTTC. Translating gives CATAPLGSSYEQYF.